A single sample gave rise to the 17 T cell receptor beta chains below, sequenced in a study of blood T cell repertoires in COVID-19. Clones were read by immunoSEQ multiplex PCR, and TCRdb kept only the in-frame ones, dropping some. The data show 30,000 to 40,000 clones, nearly 90% seen once. Sequences were obtained from peripheral blood. The receptors were sampled from a man aged 60 to 69 with active or convalescent COVID-19.

The chain carries TRBV19 and TRBJ2-7; a possible D gene is TRBD2 (5 bases). The germline V gene has CDR1 LNHDA and CDR2 SQIVND (reference sequence). V gave up 10 bases and J gave up 3 bases, with 16 bases separating them. CDR3 length: 13 amino acids. The CDR3 DNA follows: TGTGCCACCTCGAGGGCGGCAGACTACGAGCAGTACTTC. It translates to CATSRAADYEQYF.

This clone was observed a handful of times. This chain's CDR3 is CASSKAGGGPYEQFF. Here the CDR3 DNA reads TGTGCCAGCAGCAAAGCTGGGGGAGGGCCGTATGAGCAGTTCTTC. V is TRBV7-9 and J is TRBJ2-1; TRBD2 aligns across 7 bases. J gave up 8 bases and V 5 bases, and 12 bases lay outside the gene matches. The CDR3 extends over 15 amino acids. Germline V lookup: CDR1 SEHNR, CDR2 FQNEAQ (reference sequence).

This clone was observed once. This sequence joins TRBV5-1 and TRBJ1-5; a possible D gene is TRBD1 (5 bases). Germline V gives CDR1 SGHRS, CDR2 YFSETQ. The CDR3 spans 14 residues. With 4 bases removed from V and 2 bases from J, the gap between germline ends came to 10 bases. The DNA of the CDR3 is TGCGCCAGCAGCCAGTCGGGGGGCAATCAGCCCCAGCATTTT. This translates into CASSQSGGNQPQHF.

This clone was counted once. The J gene is TRBJ2-3, the V gene TRBV5-1; D call uncertain. CDR3 length: 15 residues. Germline values: CDR1 SGHRS, CDR2 YFSETQ. V shed 0 bases and J shed 6 bases, with 14 bases lying between them. The DNA of the CDR3 is TGCGCCAGCAGCTTGGTGAGCAGGCTCGTGGATACGCAGTATTTT. It yields the protein CASSLVSRLVDTQYF.

V is TRBV13 and J is TRBJ1-1, with D tentatively TRBD1 (5 bases). The CDR3 runs 17 residues. The V gene's germline CDR1 is PRHDT and CDR2 FYEKMQ (reference sequence). Between the trimmed V and J ends, which lost 2 bases and 2 bases, there was a span of 18 bases. The CDR3 here is CASSLFEGGRGNTEAFF. The CDR3 DNA is TGTGCCAGCAGCTTATTCGAAGGAGGGAGGGGCAACACTGAAGCTTTCTTT.

The chain is built from TRBV5-4 and TRBJ1-4; 9 bases agree with TRBD1. Unmatched junction bases numbered 5, after V lost 0 bases and J lost 11 bases. The germline CDR1 and CDR2 sequences are SGHNT and YYREEE (reference sequence). The CDR3 length is 14 residues. CDR3 sequence: CASSLDGQGQKLFF. The CDR3 DNA reads as TGTGCCAGCAGCTTGGACGGACAGGGGCAGAAACTGTTTTTT. Full variable domain (missing parts from reference TRBV5-4 and TRBJ1-4): ETGVTQSPTHLIKTRGQQVTLRCSSQSGHNTVSWYQQALGQGPQFIFQYYREEENGRGNFPPRFSGLQFPNYSSELNVNALELDDSALYLCASSLDGQGQKLFFGSGTQLSVL.

The V and J genes are TRBV6-6 and TRBJ1-1; 7 bases are a match to TRBD1. The CDR3 sequence is 16 residues long. V shed 6 bases, J shed 3 bases, and the junction held 13 bases outside the gene matches. The germline V gene has CDR1 MNHNY and CDR2 SVGAGI (reference sequence). The CDR3 DNA reads as TGTGCCAGCAGATCCCACGCGGGACAGAGTTACACTGAAGCTTTCTTT. Translating gives CASRSHAGQSYTEAFF.

The V and J genes are TRBV25-1 and TRBJ1-1, with a tentative D call TRBD1 (6 bases). This CDR3 has 14 amino acids. Germline V gene data show CDR1 as MGHDK and CDR2 as SYGVNS. V was cut by 5 bases and J by 6 bases, with 16 bases left in between. The CDR3 coding sequence is TGTGCCAGCAGTATTGGGGGGGCGGACGCTGAAGCTTTCTTT. This translates into CASSIGGADAEAFF. Using reference TRBV25-1 and TRBJ1-1 for the parts outside the CDR3, the full variable domain is EADIYQTPRYLVIGTGKKITLECSQTMGHDKMYWYQQDPGMELHLIHYSYGVNSTEKGDLSSESTVSRIRTEHFPLTLESARPSHTSQYLCASSIGGADAEAFFGQGTRLTVV.

V gene TRBV2 combines with J gene TRBJ2-1, with a possible D match to TRBD2 (6 bases). CDR1 SNHLY and CDR2 FYNNEI come from the germline V gene. The V gene lost 4 bases and the J gene lost 2 bases, with 18 bases spanning the gap. The CDR3 runs to 17 residues. The CDR3 sequence: CASSAVWDLVAYNEQFF. The CDR3, as DNA: TGTGCCAGCAGTGCGGTCTGGGACTTAGTCGCCTACAATGAGCAGTTCTTC.

The chain is built from TRBV6-2 or TRBV6-3 and TRBJ2-3; TRBD1 matches at 9 bases. The CDR3 covers 16 residues. The germline V gene encodes CDR1 MNHEY and CDR2 SVGEGT. The V and J ends lost 2 bases and 2 bases, in that order; junction bases with no gene match: 5. This CDR3 is CASSYRDRAFTDTQYF. As DNA, the CDR3 is TGTGCCAGCAGTTACCGGGACAGGGCGTTCACAGATACGCAGTATTTT.

Here the CDR3 reads CASSSQGWTYEQYF. CDR3 nucleotide sequence: TGTGCCAGTAGTTCACAGGGTTGGACTTACGAGCAGTACTTC. The rearrangement uses TRBV19 and TRBJ2-7, with a weak D call TRBD1 (6 bases). This CDR3 comprises 14 residues. Germline V gene data show CDR1 as LNHDA and CDR2 as SQIVND (reference sequence). The ends were cut back, 5 bases at V and 4 bases at J, with 15 bases in the middle.

The V call is TRBV25-1, the J call TRBJ2-7, with TRBD1 identical over 9 bases. Germline CDR1 and CDR2: MGHDK and SYGVNS. The CDR3 is 18 residues long. V lost 2 bases, J lost 2 bases, and 13 bases stayed unmatched. As DNA, the CDR3 is TGTGCCAGCAGTGAACCGGGACAGGGTGTATCCCGGGCCTACGAGCAGTACTTC. Translated, it gives CASSEPGQGVSRAYEQYF.

The chain uses TRBV6-5 and TRBJ1-1, with 8 bases lining up with TRBD1. With V trimmed by 4 bases and J by 4 bases, 2 bases remained unmatched. CDR3 length: 13 amino acids. CDR1 MNHEY and CDR2 SVGAGI come from the germline V gene. The CDR3 region is CASSSTGGTEAFF. CDR3 DNA: TGTGCCAGCAGTTCAACAGGGGGCACTGAAGCTTTCTTT.

The rearrangement uses TRBV5-1 and TRBJ1-3; D remains ambiguous. The germline V gene encodes CDR1 SGHRS and CDR2 YFSETQ. This CDR3 comprises 16 residues. Trimming cost V 4 bases and J 0 bases, with 14 bases left between them. The CDR3 spells CASSRTTGDSGNTIYF. CDR3 nucleotide sequence: TGCGCCAGCAGCCGAACCACCGGGGACTCTGGAAACACCATATATTTT.

This chain joins TRBV5-6 and TRBJ2-3, with TRBD2 matching over 8 bases. The V and J ends lost 2 bases and 6 bases, in that order; junction bases with no gene match: 14. The germline CDR1 and CDR2 sequences are SGHDT and YYEEEE. The CDR3 is 17 residues long. CDR3 nucleotides: TGTGCCAGCAGCTTAGCCATAGGGACTAGGGACACGGATACGCAGTATTTT. Amino acid sequence: CASSLAIGTRDTDTQYF.

J is TRBJ2-2 and V is TRBV1; the table's D call TRBD1 went unverified against the DNA. TRBV1 is flagged as a pseudogene. The CDR3 is 17 amino acids. The CDR3 protein is CTSSMGQNYHFTGELFF. The CDR3, as DNA: TGCACCAGCAGTATGGGGCAAAACTACCATTTCACCGGGGAGCTGTTTTTT.

This chain joins TRBV5-1 and TRBJ2-1; 8 nucleotides agree with TRBD2. Germline V gives CDR1 SGHRS, CDR2 YFSETQ. The CDR3 is made up of 18 amino acids. J lost 4 bases, V lost 3 bases, and 15 bases had no gene match. CDR3 protein: CASSSTGGPSRPYNEQFF. CDR3 nucleotides: TGCGCCAGCAGCTCGACGGGAGGGCCCTCCAGGCCTTACAATGAGCAGTTCTTC.